This passage covers 2 T cell receptor beta chains from one sample sequenced in a study of T cells after yellow fever vaccination. Via MiXCR, TCRdb re-called the 5' RACE reads, giving one row per CDR3 protein. The sample has 620,000 or so distinct CDR3 sequences, roughly a sixth seen once. Sequenced here: PBMCs, sampled 4 to 6 days after the first yellow fever vaccination. All receptors derive from a man aged 18 to 30 who received the YFV17D yellow fever vaccine.

This clonotype was recorded a few times. CDR3 in amino acids: CASSLGGGGKNIQYF. CDR3 DNA: TGTGCCAGCAGCTTAGGTGGCGGGGGGAAAAACATTCAGTACTTC. This chain connects TRBV7-2 to TRBJ2-4, with TRBD2 identical over 8 bases. Germline lookup yields CDR1 SGHTA and CDR2 FQGNSA. The trim removed 1 base at V and 4 bases at J, leaving 3 bases unmatched. The CDR3 has 15 residues.

Only a few counts were recorded for this clonotype. The rearrangement joins TRBV4-3 to TRBJ1-2, with D tentatively TRBD1 (5 bases). The CDR3 has 15 residues. Trimming took off 0 bases at V and 4 bases at J, with 12 bases between the two ends. Germline loops: CDR1 LGHNA, CDR2 YSLEER. The CDR3 sequence is CASSQDYDQGYGYTF. CDR3 bases: TGCGCCAGCAGCCAAGATTATGACCAGGGCTATGGCTACACCTTC.